Listed here are 32 T cell receptor beta chains from one sample, sequenced in a study of Ad26.COV2.S vaccination and SARS-CoV-2 variants (dated by TCRdb to 2020 to 2022). The meaning of the sample's treatment or condition label: over 15 received Ad26.COV2.S at low or high dose, single or two shots; roughly five received placebo; per-sample allocation not given. Repertoires of vaccine and placebo recipients were sequenced from samples collected on day 63 after the first injection. The library came from the immunoSEQ multiplex PCR assay. TCRdb took this table from immuneACCESS and kept in-frame rearrangements with V and J called. Such tables lack part of the clones; where checked against another copy, unresolved V genes explain under half of the gap, and the rest is unexplained. This sample comprises around 240,000 clones, roughly 90% of them detected only once. Together, the top ten hold over 8.5% of the sample.

The source was peripheral blood, collected in a trial of Ad26.COV2.S vaccine versus placebo. These receptors came from a person between 18 and 65 years old who received the Ad26.COV2.S COVID-19 vaccine or a placebo.

This chain joins TRBV27 and TRBJ2-7; the D is unclear. Between the trimmed V and J ends, which lost 4 bases and 0 bases, there was a span of 4 bases. The V gene's germline CDR1 is MNHEY and CDR2 SMNVEV (reference sequence). CDR3 length equals 12 residues. The DNA of the CDR3 is TGTGCCAGCAGTTCCCTCTCCTACGAGCAGTACTTC. This translates into CASSSLSYEQYF.

The chain is built from TRBV5-4 and TRBJ2-3; D tentatively reads TRBD1 or TRBD2 (5 bases each). CDR3 length equals 14 residues. Germline assignment: CDR1 SGHNT and CDR2 YYREEE (reference sequence). Deletions cut 1 base from V and 4 bases from J, with 10 bases between. CDR3 loop: CASSLTRGPDTQYF. The DNA of the CDR3 is TGTGCCAGCAGCTTGACCCGGGGCCCAGATACGCAGTATTTT.

V and J are TRBV21-1 and TRBJ1-4. TRBV21-1 is assigned pseudogene status. CDR3 size: 16 residues. The CDR3 loop is CASSKGWGQGGEKLFF. CDR3 sequence (DNA): TGTGCCAGCAGCAAAGGCTGGGGGCAGGGAGGCGAAAAACTGTTTTTT.

The genes are TRBV7-9 and TRBJ1-2; a weak D match, TRBD1 (5 bases). This CDR3 has 13 amino acids. Trimming left V 11 bases short and J 7 bases short, with 20 bases between. Germline V gene sequence: CDR1 SEHNR, CDR2 FQNEAQ (reference sequence). In DNA form, the CDR3 reads TGTGCCGCGGAGGGAACAGGCCTTTCTGGCTACACCTTC. Its protein is CAAEGTGLSGYTF.

This clone appeared a single time. V and J are TRBV29-1 and TRBJ1-1, with 8 bases aligning to TRBD1. V lost 4 bases and J lost 5; bases outside the gene matches: 9. CDR1 is SQVTM and CDR2 is ANQGSEA in the germline V gene. CDR3 length: 14 amino acids. Here the CDR3 reads CSVVVHTGGTEAFF. In DNA form, the CDR3 reads TGCAGCGTTGTAGTACACACAGGGGGGACTGAAGCTTTCTTT.

The chain uses TRBV6-5 and TRBJ2-6; D unclear. The V end lost 8 bases, the J end lost 4 bases, and 15 bases lay between the germline ends. The germline CDR1 and CDR2 sequences are MNHEY and SVGAGI. CDR3 size: 15 residues. The CDR3 here is CASREPLRGANVLTF. CDR3 nucleotide sequence: TGTGCCAGCCGCGAACCTCTCAGGGGGGCCAACGTCCTGACTTTC.

The CDR3 DNA follows: TGCGCCAGCAGCTTGGAGGACTCACATCCGCGGAAACTGTTTTTT. This gives the protein CASSLEDSHPRKLFF. The V gene is TRBV5-1, the J gene TRBJ1-4; D remains ambiguous. The CDR3 is 15 residues long. Trimming pared 0 bases from V and 11 bases from J, leaving 17 bases between. Looked up from germline, CDR1 is SGHRS and CDR2 is YFSETQ.

This clone was seen a handful of times. This chain uses TRBV5-6 with TRBJ2-7; no clear D gene. The germline gives CDR1 SGHDT, CDR2 YYEEEE. Trimming shortened V by 4 bases and J by 0 bases, and 8 bases separated the two germline ends. The CDR3 extends over 13 amino acids. The CDR3 reads CASSLQPSYEQYF. The CDR3 DNA follows: TGTGCCAGCAGCCTGCAACCCTCCTACGAGCAGTACTTC. The variable domain in full, completed from reference TRBV5-6 and TRBJ2-7, reads DAGVTQSPTHLIKTRGQQVTLRCSPKSGHDTVSWYQQALGQGPQFIFQYYEEEERQRGNFPDRFSGHQFPNYSSELNVNALLLGDSALYLCASSLQPSYEQYFGPGTRLTVT.

The J gene is TRBJ2-2, the V gene TRBV4-2; 7 positions match TRBD1. Germline assignment: CDR1 LGHNA and CDR2 YNFKEQ. The CDR3 runs 15 residues. V gave up 2 bases and J gave up 5 bases; unmatched junction bases: 5. The CDR3 loop reads CASSQTGAETGELFF. CDR3 coding DNA: TGTGCCAGCAGCCAAACAGGGGCGGAGACCGGGGAGCTGTTTTTT.

The J gene is TRBJ1-3, the V gene TRBV4-3, with a weak D call TRBD1 (5 bases). CDR1 is LGHNA and CDR2 is YSLEER in the germline V gene. V shed 3 bases and J shed 3 bases, with 9 bases lying between them. This CDR3 is built from 14 residues. CDR3 in DNA: TGCGCCAGCAGCCAGGGGACGGTTGGAAACACCATATATTTT. Its protein product is CASSQGTVGNTIYF.

This sequence joins TRBV25-1 and TRBJ1-4; no definite D call. The germline V gene has CDR1 MGHDK and CDR2 SYGVNS. This CDR3 is built from 15 residues. V lost 2 bases and J lost 8, with 15 bases in between. CDR3 in DNA: TGTGCCAGCAGTGAAAGTATTCTCTTGAAAGAAAAACTGTTTTTT. Amino acid sequence: CASSESILLKEKLFF.

This clone was detected only once. This chain links TRBV30 with TRBJ2-7; D could derive from TRBD1 or TRBD2 (5 bases each). There are 13 residues in the CDR3. Looked up from germline, CDR1 is GTSNPN and CDR2 is SVGIG (reference sequence). Trimming removed 2 bases from V and 7 bases from J, with 15 bases in between. CDR3 DNA: TGTGCCTGGAGTCCGGGACCTGGTTTAGAGCAGTACTTC. This sequence encodes CAWSPGPGLEQYF.

The V gene is TRBV5-1, the J gene TRBJ2-5; 8 bases map to TRBD1. This CDR3 has 16 amino acids. V gave up 2 bases and J gave up 4 bases; unmatched junction bases: 10. In germline, CDR1 is SGHRS, CDR2 YFSETQ. The CDR3 nucleotides read TGCGCCAGCAGCTTTCCAGGGGGCGAGGGGCGAGAGACCCAGTACTTC. It translates to CASSFPGGEGRETQYF.

The chain couples TRBV19 to TRBJ2-2, with a tentative D call TRBD2 (6 bases). This CDR3 is built from 15 residues. Per germline, CDR1 LNHDA and CDR2 SQIVND (reference sequence). V was pared by 2 bases and J by 2 bases, with 9 bases between. The CDR3 DNA sequence: TGTGCCAGTAGTATAAGGGACTTAAACACCGGGGAGCTGTTTTTT. The encoded protein is CASSIRDLNTGELFF.

The J gene is TRBJ2-7, the V gene TRBV10-3; 8 nucleotides match TRBD2. Trimming cost V 10 bases and J 5 bases; bases outside gene matches: 10. The CDR3 length is 13 residues. Germline V gene sequence: CDR1 ENHRY, CDR2 SYGVKD. This CDR3 is CATPGGGLDEQYF. CDR3 bases: TGTGCCACCCCGGGGGGGGGACTAGACGAGCAGTACTTC.

The chain joins TRBV28 to TRBJ2-2; 8 nucleotides align to TRBD2. CDR3 length equals 16 residues. CDR1 and CDR2 from the germline V gene are MDHEN and SYDVKM. J gave up 4 bases and V 8 bases, and 12 bases lay outside the gene matches. CDR3 sequence reads: CASLLAAGGSTGELFF. Written as DNA, the CDR3 is TGTGCCAGCCTCCTTGCGGCGGGAGGTTCCACCGGGGAGCTGTTTTTT.

The chain links TRBV6-5 to TRBJ2-7; TRBD1 agrees at 8 bases. The CDR3 extends over 13 amino acids. V lost 2 bases to trimming and J lost 8 bases; unmatched junction nucleotides: 5. Germline V CDR1 and CDR2: MNHEY, SVGAGI. CDR3 in amino acids: CASSYQDRDKQYF. The CDR3 bases are TGTGCCAGCAGTTACCAGGACAGGGACAAGCAGTACTTC.

Only one count was recorded for this clone. The chain recombines TRBV30 with TRBJ2-5, with D perhaps TRBD2 (6 bases). The germline V gene has CDR1 GTSNPN and CDR2 SVGIG (reference sequence). V was cut by 2 bases and J by 4 bases, with 11 bases left in between. CDR3 size: 13 residues. The CDR3, as DNA: TGTGCCTGGAGTTTAAGACTAGGAGAGACCCAGTACTTC. Protein: CAWSLRLGETQYF.

This clone has more than one count but fewer than ten. This rearrangement joins TRBV5-4 to TRBJ1-6; 9 nucleotides agree with TRBD1. CDR1 SGHNT and CDR2 YYREEE come from the germline V gene (reference sequence). The CDR3 is 14 amino acids. V shed 2 bases and J 8 bases; nucleotides not matched to a gene: 2. This CDR3 is CASSFTGGYSPLHF. The CDR3 DNA reads TGTGCCAGCAGCTTCACAGGGGGCTATTCACCCCTCCACTTT.

The chain carries TRBV11-2 and TRBJ1-1, with TRBD1 as a possible D gene (5 bases). Germline lookup yields CDR1 SGHAT and CDR2 FQNNGV. The CDR3 is 17 residues long. Deletions cut 5 bases from V and 0 bases from J, with 19 bases between. The CDR3 loop reads CASSPYVGGTVNTEAFF. The CDR3, as DNA: TGTGCCAGCAGCCCATATGTTGGGGGGACGGTGAACACTGAAGCTTTCTTT.

V gene TRBV4-1 combines with J gene TRBJ1-1; D is perhaps TRBD1 (5 bases). Germline V gene sequence: CDR1 MGHRA, CDR2 YSYEKL. Trimming removed 4 bases at V and 0 bases at J, with 12 bases between. This CDR3 region has 15 residues. CDR3 nucleotide sequence: TGCGCCAGCAGCCGCTCGGGGGGAATGAACACTGAAGCTTTCTTT. Amino acid sequence: CASSRSGGMNTEAFF.

The chain combines TRBV7-8 with TRBJ2-3, with TRBD1 identical over 7 bases. The V gene end was trimmed by 6 bases and the J gene end by 2 bases; junction bases not matched to a gene: 17. The CDR3 extends over 18 amino acids. Germline CDR1 is SGHVS and CDR2 is FQNEAQ. The CDR3 DNA follows: TGTGCCAGCAGGCAGTTAGTAGGGACAGTGAAGTCCACAGATACGCAGTATTTT. Protein product: CASRQLVGTVKSTDTQYF. Drawing the rest from reference TRBV7-8 and TRBJ2-3, the complete variable domain is GAGVSQSPRYKVAKRGQDVALRCDPISGHVSLFWYQQALGQGPEFLTYFQNEAQLDKSGLPSDRFFAERPEGSVSTLKIQRTQQEDSAVYLCASRQLVGTVKSTDTQYFGPGTRLTVL.

The CDR3 loop reads CASSARTDYSYEQYF. CDR3 nucleotide sequence: TGTGCCAGCAGCGCTAGGACAGATTACTCCTACGAGCAGTACTTC. The chain combines TRBV5-4 with TRBJ2-7; tentative D call: TRBD1 (6 bases). V lost 4 bases, J lost 0 bases, and 14 bases lay in between. Germline values: CDR1 SGHNT, CDR2 YYREEE (reference sequence). The CDR3 totals 15 residues. The whole variable domain, remainder taken from reference TRBV5-4 and TRBJ2-7, is ETGVTQSPTHLIKTRGQQVTLRCSSQSGHNTVSWYQQALGQGPQFIFQYYREEENGRGNFPPRFSGLQFPNYSSELNVNALELDDSALYLCASSARTDYSYEQYFGPGTRLTVT.

This chain links TRBV5-1 with TRBJ2-1, with 8 bases aligning to TRBD1. J was trimmed by 11 bases and V by 1 base; bases with no gene match: 8. The germline CDR1 and CDR2 sequences are SGHRS and YFSETQ. The CDR3 consists of 14 residues. The CDR3, as DNA: TGCGCCAGCAGCTTGCCCGGGGACAGGCCCAAGCAGTTCTTC. It translates to CASSLPGDRPKQFF.

This clone was recorded once. The chain couples TRBV7-9 to TRBJ2-6; no definite D call. CDR1 is SEHNR, CDR2 FQNEAQ, per germline (reference sequence). V lost 3 bases and J lost 0, with 9 bases in between. The CDR3 extends over 16 amino acids. The CDR3 DNA reads as TGTGCCAGCAGCTTTCGGAGTTTCTCTGGGGCCAACGTCCTGACTTTC. This translates into CASSFRSFSGANVLTF.

The chain links TRBV7-9 to TRBJ2-7, with 7 positions matching TRBD2. The CDR3 sequence is 13 residues long. Germline CDR1 is SEHNR and CDR2 is FQNEAQ (reference sequence). The junction had 9 bases not matched to a gene; V was cut back by 6 bases and J by 7 bases. CDR3 sequence reads: CASRIGGRKEQYF. Here the CDR3 DNA reads TGTGCCAGCAGAATCGGGGGGAGAAAAGAGCAGTACTTC.

This clone was found a few times. The rearrangement uses TRBV2 and TRBJ1-3, with TRBD1 as a possible D gene (5 bases). The CDR3 sequence is 16 residues long. V lost 8 bases and J lost 0, with 17 bases in between. Per germline, CDR1 SNHLY and CDR2 FYNNEI. The CDR3 loop reads CASHLGEAHSGNTIYF. Here the CDR3 DNA reads TGTGCCAGCCATCTAGGGGAAGCACACTCTGGAAACACCATATATTTT.

The CDR3 reads CASSIYPGGTEAFF. In DNA, the CDR3 is TGTGCCAGTAGTATTTACCCAGGTGGCACTGAAGCTTTCTTT. The chain has TRBV19 and TRBJ1-1, with no clear D. V shed 3 bases and J shed 4 bases, with 12 bases lying between them. The V gene's germline CDR1 is LNHDA and CDR2 SQIVND (reference sequence). This CDR3 region has 14 residues. The whole variable domain, remainder taken from reference TRBV19 and TRBJ1-1, is DGGITQSPKYLFRKEGQNVTLSCEQNLNHDAMYWYRQDPGQGLRLIYYSQIVNDFQKGDIAEGYSVSREKKESFPLTVTSAQKNPTAFYLCASSIYPGGTEAFFGQGTRLTVV.

The J gene is TRBJ2-7, the V gene TRBV6-5; no definite D call. This CDR3 is 13 amino acids long. Germline CDR1 reads MNHEY; CDR2 reads SVGAGI. Trimming took 5 bases from V and 1 from J, leaving 9 bases between them. The CDR3 region is CASSQAGSYEQYF. The CDR3 DNA sequence: TGTGCCAGCAGTCAGGCCGGTTCCTACGAGCAGTACTTC.

This chain uses TRBV11-1 with TRBJ2-5; D is possibly TRBD1 or TRBD2 (5 bases each). CDR1 is SGHAT, CDR2 FQDESV, per germline (reference sequence). V was clipped by 5 bases and J by 2 bases, with 12 bases between them. This CDR3 has 14 residues. CDR3 protein: CASSPTRGQETQYF. CDR3 nucleotide sequence: TGTGCCAGCAGCCCCACGAGGGGACAAGAGACCCAGTACTTC.

The rearrangement links TRBV6-5 to TRBJ1-1, with D possibly matching TRBD1 (6 bases). The CDR3 has 16 residues. The ends were cut back, 4 bases at V and 1 base at J, with 16 bases in the middle. Germline lookup yields CDR1 MNHEY and CDR2 SVGAGI. The chain's CDR3 is CASSWKNARGNTEAFF. The CDR3 coding sequence is TGTGCCAGCAGTTGGAAAAACGCCAGGGGGAACACTGAAGCTTTCTTT.

The chain employs TRBV7-9 and TRBJ2-1, with 7 nucleotides matching TRBD1. Germline-derived CDR1 and CDR2 are SEHNR and FQNEAQ (reference sequence). This CDR3 spans 17 amino acids. V lost 2 bases, J lost 0 bases, and 7 bases stayed unmatched. CDR3 protein: CASSLSLGQSSYNEQFF. As DNA, the CDR3 is TGTGCCAGCAGCTTATCCCTGGGACAGAGCTCCTACAATGAGCAGTTCTTC.